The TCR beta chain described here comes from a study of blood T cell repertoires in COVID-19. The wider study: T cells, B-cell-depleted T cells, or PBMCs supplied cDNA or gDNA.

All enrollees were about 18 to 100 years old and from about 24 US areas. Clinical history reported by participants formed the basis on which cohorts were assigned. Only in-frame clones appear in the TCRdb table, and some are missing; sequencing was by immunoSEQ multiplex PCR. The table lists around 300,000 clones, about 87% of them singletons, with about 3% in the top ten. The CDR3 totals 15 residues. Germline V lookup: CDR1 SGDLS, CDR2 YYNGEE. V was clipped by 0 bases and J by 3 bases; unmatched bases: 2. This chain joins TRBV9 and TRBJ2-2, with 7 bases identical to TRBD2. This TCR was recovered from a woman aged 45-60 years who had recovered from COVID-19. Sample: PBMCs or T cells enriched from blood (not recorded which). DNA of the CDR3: TGTGCCAGCAGCGTAGCTGGGAGGGACACCGGGGAGCTGTTTTTT. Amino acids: CASSVAGRDTGELFF.